The entry below gives a single T cell receptor beta chain sequence along with its context. Libraries were prepared by immunoSEQ multiplex PCR; TCRdb keeps only in-frame clonotypes and omits some of them. The table includes approximately 220,000 clones, under 90% detected once. V gave up 6 bases and J gave up 4 bases, with 12 bases separating them. CDR3 length: 13 amino acids. Germline-derived CDR1 and CDR2 are SEHNR and FQNEAQ (reference sequence). These data are taken from a study of blood T cell repertoires in COVID-19. The source material was PBMCs or T cells enriched from blood (not recorded which). The clonotype was recovered from a woman in her thirties or forties who had been exposed to COVID-19. This chain joins TRBV7-9 and TRBJ1-1; D not certain. The CDR3 here is CASRPSGGTEAFF. CDR3 sequence (DNA): TGTGCCAGCAGACCCAGCGGTGGCACTGAAGCTTTCTTT. Together with reference TRBV7-9 and TRBJ1-1, the CDR3 gives the full variable domain: DTGVSQNPRHKITKRGQNVTFRCDPISEHNRLYWYRQTLGQGPEFLTYFQNEAQLEKSRLLSDRFSAERPKGSFSTLEIQRTEQGDSAMYLCASRPSGGTEAFFGQGTRLTVV.